This T cell receptor beta chain appears in the sequencing data of a study of T cell repertoires and HLA-DP antigens. CDR3 size: 12 residues. Looked up from germline, CDR1 is SQVTM and CDR2 is ANQGSEA. Trimming took 4 bases from V and 6 from J, leaving 11 bases between them. Measured with immunoSEQ multiplex PCR; TCRdb has only the in-frame clones, and not every one. This sample has about 110,000 clones, with approximately 92% found just once. A remark on this clone: Its target is unknown.

The rearrangement uses TRBV29-1 and TRBJ2-3, with D uncertain. This clonotype was obtained from a woman aged 18-29 years in good health and CMV-seronegative. The sample consisted of CD4+ T cells from PBMCs. The CDR3 here is CSVGGNLDTQYF. For the CDR3, the DNA is TGCAGCGTTGGGGGAAACTTGGATACGCAGTATTTT.